Listed below are T cell receptor beta chains from one sample, sequenced in a study of cytomegalovirus exposure and HLA in healthy donors. Sequencing was performed with immunoSEQ multiplex PCR; in TCRdb, only in-frame clones are kept and a portion is missing. Of 71,000 or so clones in the sample, approximately 94% are singletons; the top ten hold roughly 0.94%. Material: PBMCs. The receptors come from a woman between 18 and 29 years old in good health and CMV-seronegative. The CDR3 runs from the conserved cysteine through the conserved F or W. The order of the fields is CDR3 length, V gene, J gene, CDR3 protein.

>13|TRBV6-5|TRBJ2-7
CASRDGPWSEGYF
>13|TRBV7-9|TRBJ2-7
CASSFGNTYEQYF
>14|TRBV28|TRBJ2-7
CASSVDRGTYEQYF
>13|TRBV27|TRBJ2-5
CASSLAGGETQYF
>15|TRBV11-2|TRBJ2-5
CASSQGLAGAETQYF
>13|TRBV7-9|TRBJ2-1
CASSLAGGSEQFF
>16|TRBV28|TRBJ2-7
CASSSRQGAFSYEQYF
>14|TRBV7-8|TRBJ1-1
CASSLTVLNTEAFF
>17|TRBV23-1|TRBJ2-5
CASSQSTGQELQETQYF
>12|TRBV10-3|TRBJ2-7
CAISEGAYEQYF
>15|TRBV7-6|TRBJ2-1
CASSLQRSSLDEQFF
>17|TRBV19|TRBJ2-1
CASSIAARTSGHNEQFF
>11|TRBV29-1|TRBJ2-7
CSGGQLYEQYF
>15|TRBV18|TRBJ1-2
CASSPPTGGNYGYTF
>16|TRBV4-3|TRBJ2-5
CASSQDLGQGGETQYF
>15|TRBV6-5|TRBJ1-1
CASSYSRGTHTEAFF
>13|TRBV27|TRBJ2-3
CASSLQSTDTQYF
>16|TRBV21-1|TRBJ2-1
CASSPGLAGGSNEQFF
>13|TRBV4-3|TRBJ2-1
CASSLRLAWEQFF
>15|TRBV6-1|TRBJ2-3
CASSAVTGGTDTQYF
>13|TRBV6-5|TRBJ2-1
CASSYGDRGKQFF
>18|TRBV11-2|TRBJ1-4
CASSGPWDRGGANEKLFF
>16|TRBV4-2|TRBJ2-5
CASSRSTGAGGETQYF
>13|TRBV5-4|TRBJ1-2
CASSPQVDYGYTF
>13|TRBV11-2|TRBJ1-2
CASSLGTGYGYTF
>15|TRBV6-1|TRBJ1-2
CASIRQGTTLDGYTF
>12|TRBV28|TRBJ2-3
CASTDSLDTQYF
>12|TRBV2|TRBJ2-7
CASNAGTYEQYF
>16|TRBV6-1|TRBJ2-1
CASIEHPGLGNNEQFF
>13|TRBV30|TRBJ2-1
CAMNRGQDNEQFF
>12|TRBV5-1|TRBJ2-2
CASSLTAGELFF
>16|TRBV27|TRBJ2-7
CASSPSIRGAAHEQYF
>13|TRBV25-1|TRBJ1-5
CASSRGQGGPQHF
>11|TRBV7-2|TRBJ2-5
CALAGDETQYF
>16|TRBV18|TRBJ1-1
CASSPSQPSGSTEAFF
>14|TRBV6-1|TRBJ2-1
CASSDLLASNEQFF
>16|TRBV7-8|TRBJ1-5
CASSTRRGLSNQPQHF
>13|TRBV19|TRBJ2-1
CASSIVSDNEQFF
>17|TRBV7-6|TRBJ2-3
CASSFVGGRGYTDTQYF
>11|TRBV6-6|TRBJ2-2
CASSPGGELFF
>15|TRBV4-2|TRBJ1-2
CASSQEAGVDYGYTF
>16|TRBV18|TRBJ2-1
CASSQSTGGADNEQFF
>16|TRBV10-3|TRBJ2-4
CAISELWAGPKNIQYF
>16|TRBV19|TRBJ1-5
CASSIRRPPGDQPQHF
>15|TRBV14|TRBJ2-3
CASSQSRGATDTQYF
>19|TRBV21-1|TRBJ2-3
CASSKVTSGRADYTDTQYF
>17|TRBV27|TRBJ2-3
CASRPTGLAGATDTQYF
>15|TRBV7-2|TRBJ1-5
CASSFSTGGWEPQHF
>11|TRBV20-1|TRBJ1-3
CSAHSGNTIYF
>15|TRBV6-6|TRBJ1-6
CASSPSTGRNSPLHF
>13|TRBV13|TRBJ2-1
CATGGGDLYEQFF
>13|TRBV28|TRBJ1-1
CASSRGQGGKAFF
>16|TRBV28|TRBJ1-1
CASSFTGGAVGTEAFF
>16|TRBV6-1|TRBJ1-2
CASSEVDRGPNYGYTF
>11|TRBV27|TRBJ2-5
CASSIGETQYF
>15|TRBV5-4|TRBJ2-3
CASREIRTSADTQYF
>15|TRBV7-9|TRBJ2-1
CASSLIQGNYNEQFF